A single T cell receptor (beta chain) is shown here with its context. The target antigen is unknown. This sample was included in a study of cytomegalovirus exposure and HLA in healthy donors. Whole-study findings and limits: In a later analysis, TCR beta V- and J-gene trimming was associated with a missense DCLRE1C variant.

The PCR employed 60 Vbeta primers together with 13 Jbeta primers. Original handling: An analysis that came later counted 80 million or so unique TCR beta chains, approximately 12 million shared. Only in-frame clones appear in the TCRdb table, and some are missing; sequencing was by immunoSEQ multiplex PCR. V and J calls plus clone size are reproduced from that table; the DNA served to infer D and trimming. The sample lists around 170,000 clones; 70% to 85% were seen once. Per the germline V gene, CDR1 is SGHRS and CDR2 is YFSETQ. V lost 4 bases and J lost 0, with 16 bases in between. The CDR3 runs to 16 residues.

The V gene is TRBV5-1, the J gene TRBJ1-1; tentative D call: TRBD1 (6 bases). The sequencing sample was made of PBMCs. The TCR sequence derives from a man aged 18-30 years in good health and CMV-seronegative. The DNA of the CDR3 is TGCGCCAGCAGCCACGGGTTACAGGGCATGAACACTGAAGCTTTCTTT. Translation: CASSHGLQGMNTEAFF.